This passage covers 29 T cell receptor beta chains from one sample sequenced in a study of T cell responses to AZD1222 COVID-19 vaccine (dated by TCRdb to the early 2020s). The time point label corresponds to: about 28 days (+/-7) after the second vaccine dose. The library was generated by the immunoSEQ multiplex PCR assay. Not all clones reach the TCRdb copy of this immuneACCESS table, which keeps in-frame sequences only. Checked studies attribute under half of the gap to unresolved V genes and leave the rest unexplained. The sample data list approximately 190,000 clones, and approximately 94% of these were observed just once. Around 1% of the sample is taken by the ten largest. The starting material was peripheral blood, obtained 28 days after the second AZD1222 dose. Source of these receptors: an adult who received the AZD1222 COVID-19 vaccine.

The V gene is TRBV6-5, the J gene TRBJ1-5; no reliable D call. The CDR3 is 10 amino acids. CDR1 and CDR2 from the germline V gene are MNHEY and SVGAGI. Trimming stripped 11 bases from V and 9 bases from J, with 11 bases between. This CDR3 is CASSTSPQHF. The CDR3 bases are TGTGCCTCATCGACCTCGCCCCAGCATTTT.

This rearrangement joins TRBV10-3 to TRBJ2-1; 10 nucleotides align to TRBD2. The J segment lost 8 bases and the V segment lost 6 bases, leaving 10 bases of the junction unmatched. This CDR3 region has 15 residues. Per germline, CDR1 ENHRY and CDR2 SYGVKD. This CDR3 is CAISPGLAIQDEQFF. The DNA for the CDR3 is TGTGCCATCAGCCCGGGACTAGCGATTCAGGATGAGCAGTTCTTC.

The gene calls are TRBV18 and TRBJ1-5; a weak D match, TRBD1 (6 bases). The V gene's germline CDR1 is KGHSH and CDR2 LQKENI. The CDR3 covers 15 residues. V was cut by 2 bases and J by 7 bases, with 15 bases left in between. The CDR3 is CASSPETGSRQPQHF. In DNA, the CDR3 is TGTGCCAGCTCACCAGAAACAGGGTCGCGACAGCCCCAGCATTTT. The full variable domain, in which reference TRBV18 and TRBJ1-5 provide the parts outside the CDR3, is NAGVMQNPRHLVRRRGQEARLRCSPMKGHSHVYWYRQLPEEGLKFMVYLQKENIIDESGMPKERFSAEFPKEGPSILRIQQVVRGDSAAYFCASSPETGSRQPQHFGDGTRLSIL.

The chain uses TRBV20-1 and TRBJ1-2, with D unclear. This CDR3 spans 9 amino acids. V gave up 4 bases and J gave up 4 bases, with 1 base separating them. From germline, CDR1 is DFQATT and CDR2 SNEGSKA (reference sequence). CDR3 loop: CSAIYGYTF. Here the CDR3 DNA reads TGCAGTGCTATCTATGGCTACACCTTC.

This clone came up once. The rearrangement uses TRBV5-1 and TRBJ2-1; 13 bases match TRBD2. The trim removed 4 bases at V and 8 bases at J, leaving 6 bases unmatched. The germline gives CDR1 SGHRS, CDR2 YFSETQ. This CDR3 comprises 15 residues. The CDR3 reads CASSLLAGGPDEQFF. CDR3 DNA sequence: TGCGCCAGCAGCCTACTAGCGGGGGGGCCCGATGAGCAGTTCTTC. The full variable domain, with the rest looked up from reference TRBV5-1 and TRBJ2-1, is KAGVTQTPRYLIKTRGQQVTLSCSPISGHRSVSWYQQTPGQGLQFLFEYFSETQRNKGNFPGRFSGRQFSNSRSEMNVSTLELGDSALYLCASSLLAGGPDEQFFGPGTRLTVL.

V is TRBV7-9 and J is TRBJ2-7; 7 bases align to TRBD1. This CDR3 region has 14 residues. The trim removed 4 bases at V and 2 bases at J, leaving 5 bases unmatched. Germline CDR1 SEHNR, CDR2 FQNEAQ (reference sequence). The CDR3 coding sequence is TGTGCCAGCAGCTCACAGGGGATAACCTACGAGCAGTACTTC. Its translation is CASSSQGITYEQYF. The variable domain in full, with the rest retrieved from reference TRBV7-9 and TRBJ2-7, is DTGVSQNPRHKITKRGQNVTFRCDPISEHNRLYWYRQTLGQGPEFLTYFQNEAQLEKSRLLSDRFSAERPKGSFSTLEIQRTEQGDSAMYLCASSSQGITYEQYFGPGTRLTVT.

The chain combines TRBV6-1 with TRBJ1-5; D is undetermined. V was shortened by 2 bases and J by 0 bases, with 8 bases between the two germline ends. The CDR3 sequence is 15 residues long. Germline-derived CDR1 and CDR2 are MNHNS and SASEGT. Here the CDR3 DNA reads TGTGCCAGCAGTGAATTCAGCTATAGCAATCAGCCCCAGCATTTT. Protein sequence: CASSEFSYSNQPQHF.

The chain combines TRBV3-1 (or the pseudogene TRBV3-2) with TRBJ1-2, with 7 bases lining up with TRBD1. The CDR3 consists of 15 residues. V trimming: 1 base; J trimming: 4 bases; junction bases outside the gene matches: 6. The germline CDR1 and CDR2 sequences are LGHDT and YNNKEL (reference sequence). This CDR3 is CASSQVGGGFYGYTF. The CDR3 DNA reads as TGTGCCAGCAGCCAAGTAGGGGGCGGATTCTATGGCTACACCTTC.

The chain recombines TRBV19 with TRBJ1-2; D may be TRBD1 (5 bases). CDR1 and CDR2 (germline): LNHDA, SQIVND (reference sequence). Trimming pared 6 bases from V and 2 bases from J, leaving 10 bases between. This CDR3 spans 13 amino acids. In DNA form, the CDR3 reads TGTGCCAGTAGGGAGACAGACAACTATGGCTACACCTTC. Its translation is CASRETDNYGYTF. The full variable domain, its missing parts supplied by reference TRBV19 and TRBJ1-2, is DGGITQSPKYLFRKEGQNVTLSCEQNLNHDAMYWYRQDPGQGLRLIYYSQIVNDFQKGDIAEGYSVSREKKESFPLTVTSAQKNPTAFYLCASRETDNYGYTFGSGTRLTVV.

The rearrangement links TRBV3-1 (or the pseudogene TRBV3-2) to TRBJ2-3; 8 nucleotides align to TRBD2. CDR3 length: 17 amino acids. Germline loops: CDR1 LGHDT, CDR2 YNNKEL (reference sequence). V trimming: 3 bases; J trimming: 2 bases; junction bases outside the gene matches: 10. The DNA for the CDR3 is TGTGCCAGCAGCCATCTCTTTCGGGGGGGCGACACAGATACGCAGTATTTT. It is translated as CASSHLFRGGDTDTQYF.

The J gene is TRBJ2-3, the V gene TRBV24-1; TRBD2 might be the D (6 bases). Trimming shortened V by 2 bases and J by 4 bases, and 6 bases separated the two germline ends. Germline assignment: CDR1 KGHDR and CDR2 SFDVKD. The CDR3 is 13 residues long. This chain's CDR3 is CATSDSGADTQYF. As DNA, the CDR3 is TGTGCCACCAGTGATTCGGGGGCAGATACGCAGTATTTT.

The gene calls are TRBV19 and TRBJ2-2, with TRBD2 matching over 10 bases. The CDR3 totals 16 residues. Germline trimming cut 1 base from V and 6 bases from J; bases unmatched to any gene: 5. The germline gives CDR1 LNHDA, CDR2 SQIVND (reference sequence). Here the CDR3 DNA reads TGTGCCAGTAGTATAGTAGCGGGGGGCCCCCCCGGGGAGCTGTTTTTT. Amino acid sequence: CASSIVAGGPPGELFF. The whole variable domain, remainder taken from reference TRBV19 and TRBJ2-2, is DGGITQSPKYLFRKEGQNVTLSCEQNLNHDAMYWYRQDPGQGLRLIYYSQIVNDFQKGDIAEGYSVSREKKESFPLTVTSAQKNPTAFYLCASSIVAGGPPGELFFGEGSRLTVL.

DNA for the CDR3: TGTGCCAGCAGTTTTCGCGGGACAAACACTGAAGCTTTCTTT. This codes for CASSFRGTNTEAFF. This chain connects TRBV27 to TRBJ1-1, with TRBD1 as a possible D gene (6 bases). The CDR3 has 14 amino acids. V was clipped by 3 bases and J by 2 bases, with 10 bases between them. Germline-derived CDR1 and CDR2 are MNHEY and SMNVEV (reference sequence).

The V gene is TRBV9, the J gene TRBJ1-2; 7 positions agree with TRBD1. CDR1 is SGDLS and CDR2 is YYNGEE in the germline V gene. Unmatched junction bases numbered 2, after V lost 0 bases and J lost 3 bases. The CDR3 totals 14 residues. CDR3: CASSVDRGDYGYTF. CDR3 nucleotides: TGTGCCAGCAGCGTAGACAGGGGAGACTATGGCTACACCTTC.

The chain uses TRBV29-1 and TRBJ1-1; D gene ambiguous. The CDR3 spans 14 residues. Per the germline V gene, CDR1 is SQVTM and CDR2 is ANQGSEA. Trimming removed 1 base at V and 1 base at J, with 10 bases between. The CDR3 DNA sequence: TGCAGCGTTGAAGCCCGTGGCGAGAACACTGAAGCTTTCTTT. It yields the protein CSVEARGENTEAFF.

The chain is built from TRBV27 and TRBJ2-7, with D possibly being TRBD1 or TRBD2 (6 bases each). Trimming removed 4 bases from V and 2 bases from J, with 18 bases in between. The CDR3 covers 16 residues. Per germline, CDR1 MNHEY and CDR2 SMNVEV (reference sequence). CDR3: CASSSGGRLPPYEQYF. The CDR3 DNA sequence: TGTGCCAGCAGTTCCGGGGGCCGCCTTCCCCCCTACGAGCAGTACTTC.

The chain carries TRBV6-1 and TRBJ1-3; D is undetermined. Trimming left V 2 bases short and J 2 bases short, with 13 bases between. Per the germline V gene, CDR1 is MNHNS and CDR2 is SASEGT. The CDR3 is made up of 16 amino acids. CDR3 coding DNA: TGTGCCAGCAGTGAATCGGGTTACCTCGCTGGAAACACCATATATTTT. Encoded protein: CASSESGYLAGNTIYF.

The rearrangement links TRBV11-2 to TRBJ2-7, with TRBD2 identical over 9 bases. Germline CDR1 reads SGHAT; CDR2 reads FQNNGV. The V gene end was trimmed by 1 base and the J gene end by 2 bases; junction bases not matched to a gene: 3. CDR3 size: 15 residues. The CDR3 sequence: CASSLGPSGAYEQYF. DNA of the CDR3: TGTGCCAGCAGCTTAGGCCCTAGCGGGGCCTACGAGCAGTACTTC.

This chain uses TRBV20-1 with TRBJ1-2, with D unresolved. CDR3 length: 9 amino acids. The ends were cut back, 5 bases at V and 7 bases at J, with 5 bases in the middle. CDR1 is DFQATT, CDR2 SNEGSKA, per germline (reference sequence). The CDR3 protein is CSADPGYTF. Here the CDR3 DNA reads TGCAGTGCTGACCCTGGCTACACCTTC.

This clone came up once. The chain carries TRBV6-5 and TRBJ1-5; D ambiguous. This CDR3 spans 15 amino acids. Per the germline V gene, CDR1 is MNHEY and CDR2 is SVGAGI. The V end was cut by 7 bases, the J end by 4 bases, with 17 bases between. Written as DNA, the CDR3 is TGTGCCAGCACCTTACTGGGGTTCCAAAATCAGCCCCAGCATTTT. This encodes CASTLLGFQNQPQHF.

The chain uses TRBV7-3 and TRBJ2-2; 10 bases fit TRBD2. The V segment lost 5 bases and the J segment 8 bases; nucleotides outside the gene matches: 11. Germline values: CDR1 SGHTA, CDR2 FQGTGA. This CDR3 is 16 amino acids long. The CDR3 DNA follows: TGTGCCAGCAGCCCCGGGGTAGCGGGGGGTACGGGGGAGCTGTTTTTT. Amino acids: CASSPGVAGGTGELFF.

The chain links TRBV7-9 to TRBJ1-1; maybe TRBD1 (6 bases). V lost 6 bases and J lost 1, with 15 bases in between. The CDR3 loop spans 15 amino acids. CDR1 and CDR2 (germline): SEHNR, FQNEAQ (reference sequence). This chain's CDR3 is CASSLSGTQNTEAFF. For the CDR3, the DNA is TGTGCCAGCAGTTTATCCGGGACACAGAACACTGAAGCTTTCTTT.

There are a few counts of this clone. The rearrangement uses TRBV6-5 and TRBJ2-7; maybe TRBD1 (5 bases). Germline CDR1 is MNHEY and CDR2 is SVGAGI. This CDR3 has 13 residues. The V gene lost 4 bases and the J gene lost 0 bases, with 7 bases spanning the gap. The DNA of the CDR3 is TGTGCCAGCAGTTGGGGCTTCTCCTACGAGCAGTACTTC. Translation: CASSWGFSYEQYF.

The J gene is TRBJ2-3, the V gene TRBV10-3; possibly TRBD2 for D (6 bases). The germline V and J ends were trimmed by 4 bases and 4 bases, with 12 bases remaining between them. Germline CDR1 and CDR2: ENHRY and SYGVKD. The CDR3 runs to 14 residues. CDR3 DNA sequence: TGTGCCATCAGTGCGAAAGGACTATCAGATACGCAGTATTTT. This gives the protein CAISAKGLSDTQYF.

A single count supports this clone. Here the CDR3 reads CASSSQGNEKLFF. The CDR3 DNA reads as TGCGCCAGCAGCTCACAGGGGAATGAAAAACTGTTTTTT. This sequence joins TRBV5-1 and TRBJ1-4, with TRBD1 identical over 7 bases. The CDR3 covers 13 residues. The V segment lost 3 bases and the J segment 5 bases; nucleotides outside the gene matches: 1. Per germline, CDR1 SGHRS and CDR2 YFSETQ.

J is TRBJ2-7 and V is TRBV11-2, with TRBD1 matching over 7 bases. The CDR3 totals 14 residues. V shed 5 bases, J shed 6 bases, and the junction held 10 bases outside the gene matches. The germline V gene has CDR1 SGHAT and CDR2 FQNNGV. CDR3 DNA: TGTGCCAGCAGCCCCGGGACAGTTCACTCCGAGCAGTACTTC. Translation gives CASSPGTVHSEQYF.

The chain carries TRBV5-1 and TRBJ1-6; the D is unclear. The V gene lost 2 bases and the J gene lost 14 bases, with 17 bases spanning the gap. The CDR3 loop spans 14 amino acids. Looked up from germline, CDR1 is SGHRS and CDR2 is YFSETQ. The CDR3 nucleotides read TGCGCCAGCAGCTTTACCCCCCGTGAGTCTGCCCTCCACTTT. Translated, it gives CASSFTPRESALHF.

This chain uses TRBV6-6 with TRBJ1-5; D may be TRBD1 (5 bases). This CDR3 has 12 residues. Trimming took off 6 bases at V and 9 bases at J, with 12 bases between the two ends. Germline-derived CDR1 and CDR2 are MNHNY and SVGAGI (reference sequence). The CDR3 loop is CASRSGAGPQHF. In DNA form, the CDR3 reads TGTGCCAGCAGATCCGGGGCCGGGCCCCAGCATTTT.

The gene calls are TRBV7-6 and TRBJ1-4; TRBD1 is a possible D gene (5 bases). V lost 5 bases, J lost 5 bases, and 15 bases lay in between. This CDR3 is 15 amino acids long. Germline lookup yields CDR1 SGHVS and CDR2 FNYEAQ. CDR3 residues: CASSGTAGSNEKLFF. CDR3 DNA sequence: TGTGCCAGCAGCGGTACTGCAGGGTCAAATGAAAAACTGTTTTTT.